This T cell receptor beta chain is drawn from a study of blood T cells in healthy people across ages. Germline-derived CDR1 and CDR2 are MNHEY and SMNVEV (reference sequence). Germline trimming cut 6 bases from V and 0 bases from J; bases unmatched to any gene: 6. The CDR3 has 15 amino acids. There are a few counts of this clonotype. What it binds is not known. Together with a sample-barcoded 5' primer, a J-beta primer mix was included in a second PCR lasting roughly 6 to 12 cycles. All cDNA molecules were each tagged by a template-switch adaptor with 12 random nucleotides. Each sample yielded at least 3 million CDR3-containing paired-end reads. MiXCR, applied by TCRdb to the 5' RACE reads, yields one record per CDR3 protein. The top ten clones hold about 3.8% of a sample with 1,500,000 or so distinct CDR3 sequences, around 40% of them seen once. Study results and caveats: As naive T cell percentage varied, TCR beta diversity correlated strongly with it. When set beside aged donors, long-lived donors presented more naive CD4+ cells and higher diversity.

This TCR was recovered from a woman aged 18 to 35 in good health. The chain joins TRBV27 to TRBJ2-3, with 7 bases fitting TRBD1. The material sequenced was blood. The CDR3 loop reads CASRTRQGSTDTQYF. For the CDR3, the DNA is TGTGCCAGCAGAACTAGACAGGGCAGCACAGATACGCAGTATTTT.